The 13 T cell receptor beta chains presented below share a single source sample, sequenced in a study of CD8+ T cells in alopecia areata. After isolation, RNA underwent reverse transcription to generate cDNA as the sequencing template. Produced via immunoSEQ multiplex PCR; TCRdb's table is partial and in-frame only. The sample gives 3,000 to 4,500 clones, none seen only once, and the top ten clones hold 30% to 40%. Researchers sorted pooled cutaneous lymph node cells on the basis of CD4, CD8alpha, NKG2D, NKG2ACE and other markers. Sequencing was done on a sample of CD8+ T cells sorted from a lymph node. The receptors come from a C3H/HeJ mouse with alopecia areata. Mouse MHC haplotype: H2-k.

In this sample, this clone turned up many times. Mouse germline and gene names are used. The CDR3 end is not reached by the read, which stops 4 residues before it; the germline J gene fills it in. This chain links TRBV29 with TRBJ2-5; no clear D. Trimming cost V 2 bases and J 0 bases, with 3 bases left between them. This CDR3 has 13 amino acids. Per the germline V gene, CDR1 is MSHET and CDR2 is SYDVDS. Here the CDR3 reads CASSLTNQDTQYF. The sequenced CDR3 bases are TGTGCTAGCAGTTTAACTAACCAAGAC.

In its sample, this clone was seen many times. Gene and germline names: mouse. The CDR3 end lies 4 residues beyond the end of the read and is filled in from the germline J gene. The chain links TRBV31 to TRBJ2-3; tentatively, D is TRBD2 (6 bases). CDR1 is GKSSPN and CDR2 is SITVG in the germline V gene. The germline V and J ends were trimmed by 2 bases and 0 bases, with 9 bases remaining between them. The CDR3 has 14 residues. Partial CDR3 DNA: TGTGCCTGGAGTTCGACTGGTAGTGCAGAA. This sequence encodes CAWSSTGSAE. The whole CDR3 sequence reads CAWSSTGSAETLYF.

This clone came up many times. Here the gene names and germline are mouse. The CDR3 end falls 4 residues outside the read, so it is completed with the germline J gene. The chain couples TRBV31 to TRBJ1-1, with TRBD1 as a possible D gene (6 bases). Germline CDR1 and CDR2: GKSSPN and SITVG. The CDR3 totals 15 residues. Trimming cost V 0 bases and J 0 bases, with 11 bases left between them. CDR3 DNA, as far as it was read: TGTGCCTGGAGTCTAGGGGGGGGTGCAAACACA. This translates into CAWSLGGGANT. The full CDR3 sequence reads CAWSLGGGANTEVFF. The full variable domain, in which reference TRBV31 and TRBJ1-1 provide the parts outside the CDR3, is AQTIHQWPVAEIKAVGSPLSLGCTIKGKSSPNLYWYWQATGGTLQQLFYSITVGQVESVVQLNLSASRPKDDQFILSTEKLLLSHSGFYLCAWSLGGGANTEVFFGKGTRLTVV.

In its sample, this clone ranks as medium-sized. The listed genes are named as in mouse. The read stops 4 residues short of the end of the CDR3; the missing end is completed from the germline J gene. The chain employs TRBV13-1 and TRBJ2-7, with D possibly TRBD2 on 6 matching bases. CDR3 length equals 13 residues. V was cut by 5 bases and J by 2 bases, with 11 bases left in between. CDR1 is NSHNY, CDR2 SYGAGN, per germline. The covered CDR3 bases are TGTGCCAGCAGGCAACTGGGCGCCTAT. It translates to CASRQLGAY. The entire CDR3 is CASRQLGAYEQYF.

This clone has at least ten counts. These gene names are mouse names. The observed sequence ends 4 residues before the CDR3 terminus, with the missing tail filled in from the germline J gene. V and J are TRBV19 and TRBJ2-1; TRBD1 agrees at 7 bases. V was pared by 5 bases and J by 1 base, with 3 bases of the junction left unmatched. The germline CDR1 and CDR2 sequences are FNHDT and SITEND (reference sequence). The CDR3 extends over 14 amino acids. This CDR3 reads CASRPGQNYAEQFF. The part of the CDR3 DNA that was read is TGTGCCAGCAGGCCGGGACAGAACTATGCT.

By share, this clone ranks as medium-sized. Here the gene names and germline are mouse. Coverage ceases 4 residues before the CDR3 finishes, and the germline J gene fills in the end. This chain joins TRBV5 and TRBJ2-1; 11 bases are shared with TRBD1. The CDR3 is 16 amino acids. CDR1 is LGHNA, CDR2 YNLKQL, per germline (reference sequence). CDR3 sequence: CASSQDKDRGRAEQFF. CDR3 DNA (partial): TGTGCCAGCAGCCAAGATAAGGACAGGGGGCGGGCT.

To note about this clone: Germline and genes: mouse. The observed sequence ends 4 residues before the CDR3 terminus, with the missing tail filled in from the germline J gene. The V gene is TRBV4, the J gene TRBJ2-2; TRBD2 matches 10 bases. This CDR3 comprises 16 residues. Per germline, CDR1 LGHDT and CDR2 YNNKQL (reference sequence). The ends lost 5 bases at V and 0 bases at J; junction bases unmatched: 3. The DNA read from the CDR3 is TGTGCCAGCAGCGGGGACTGGGGAGCAAACACCGGG. As protein: CASSGDWGANTG. The entire CDR3 sequence reads CASSGDWGANTGQLYF. Full variable domain (outside the CDR3, taken from reference TRBV4 and TRBJ2-2): ETAVFQTPNYHVTQVGNEVSFNCKQTLGHDTMYWYKQDSKKLLKIMFSYNNKQLIVNETVPRRFSPQSSDKAHLNLRIKSVEPEDSAVYLCASSGDWGANTGQLYFGEGSKLTVL.

This clone was detected ten times or more. Genes and germline are mouse. Read sequence stops 4 residues before the CDR3 end, and the germline J gene provides the missing end. The chain employs TRBV31 and TRBJ2-1; weak D call: TRBD1 (5 bases). V was shortened by 0 bases and J by 3 bases, with 9 bases between the two germline ends. Per germline, CDR1 GKSSPN and CDR2 SITVG. The CDR3 consists of 14 residues. This chain's CDR3 is CAWSLGEFYAEQFF. The CDR3 bases that were read are TGTGCCTGGAGTCTAGGGGAATTCTATGCT.

This clone showed up many times. Gene names are mouse gene names. Read sequence stops 4 residues before the CDR3 end, and the germline J gene provides the missing end. The chain couples TRBV31 to TRBJ1-2, with D tentatively TRBD1 (6 bases). Between the trimmed V and J ends, which lost 3 bases and 2 bases, there was a span of 10 bases. The CDR3 sequence is 13 residues long. Looked up from germline, CDR1 is GKSSPN and CDR2 is SITVG. CDR3 in amino acids: CAWRPGHNSDYTF. The covered CDR3 bases are TGTGCCTGGAGACCGGGACACAACTCC.

This clone occurred many times. All gene names here are mouse names. CDR3 sequence: CASSLGTGDTEVFF. The CDR3 bases that were read are TGTGCCAGCAGTTTGGGGACAGGGGACACA. The V call is TRBV14, the J call TRBJ1-1, with TRBD1 identical over 10 bases. The read halts 4 residues ahead of the CDR3 end, with the missing end drawn from the germline J gene. From germline, CDR1 is SGHDT and CDR2 FRDEAV. The CDR3 sequence is 14 residues long. With V trimmed by 2 bases and J by 3 bases, 1 base remained unmatched. Full variable domain (missing parts from reference TRBV14 and TRBJ1-1): EAGVTQSPRYAVLQEGQAVSFWCDPISGHDTLYWYQQPRDQGPQLLVYFRDEAVIDNSQLPSDRFSAVRPKGTNSTLKIQSAKQGDTATYLCASSLGTGDTEVFFGKGTRLTVV.

For this clone: Here the gene names and germline are mouse. The read halts 4 residues ahead of the CDR3 end, with the missing end drawn from the germline J gene. The chain has TRBV29 and TRBJ2-1; D uncertain. The CDR3 extends over 13 amino acids. Trimming shortened V by 4 bases and J by 1 base, and 5 bases separated the two germline ends. The germline CDR1 and CDR2 sequences are MSHET and SYDVDS. The CDR3 region is CASSSQNYAEQFF. The sequenced part of the CDR3 DNA is TGTGCTAGCAGTTCACAGAACTATGCT.

This clone was recorded a few times. Each gene name is a mouse one. The covered CDR3 bases are TGTGCCAGCAGGCCCGGGACATATAGTGCAGAA. As protein: CASRPGTYSAE. The whole CDR3 protein reads CASRPGTYSAETLYF. This rearrangement joins TRBV19 to TRBJ2-3; D possibly corresponds to TRBD1 (6 bases). The DNA ends 4 residues before the CDR3 does, and the rest of the CDR3 is filled in from the germline J gene. The germline CDR1 and CDR2 sequences are FNHDT and SITEND (reference sequence). The V end lost 5 bases, the J end lost 0 bases, and 13 bases lay between the germline ends. CDR3 length equals 15 residues.

This clone showed up just a few times. Any gene name here is a mouse gene name. From the germline J gene comes the end of the CDR3, since the read stops 4 residues before it. Other DNA sequences in this specimen translate into the identical CDR3. J is TRBJ2-7 and V is TRBV4, with unresolved D. CDR3 size: 11 residues. The germline gives CDR1 LGHDT, CDR2 YNNKQL (reference sequence). Trimming took 5 bases from V and 1 from J, leaving 3 bases between them. CDR3 DNA (partial): TGTGCCAGCAGCCCATCCTAT. Translation: CASSPSY. The whole CDR3 is CASSPSYEQYF.